Each of the 18 T cell receptor beta chains below was sequenced from the same sample in a study of blood T cell repertoires in COVID-19. Assay: immunoSEQ multiplex PCR; the TCRdb copy retains only in-frame clones and omits some. The data hold over 85,000 clones, with just under 90% observed a single time. The sample comprised peripheral blood. Receptor source: a human donor in a cohort sampled during active COVID-19.

The CDR3 sequence is CASSPTPSGGYTF. Here the CDR3 DNA reads TGTGCCAGCAGTCCGACCCCTTCGGGTGGCTACACCTTC. The V gene is TRBV27, the J gene TRBJ1-2, with D unclear. V dropped 5 bases and J dropped 7 bases, with 14 bases sitting between them. From germline, CDR1 is MNHEY and CDR2 SMNVEV (reference sequence). This CDR3 spans 13 amino acids.

The chain combines TRBV18 with TRBJ2-7; TRBD1 matches 7 bases. After removal of 3 bases from V and 0 bases from J, the junction contained 5 bases not matched to a gene. Germline V gene lookup returns CDR1 KGHSH and CDR2 LQKENI. The CDR3 sequence is 15 residues long. CDR3 residues: CASSPGQSSSYEQYF. Written as DNA, the CDR3 is TGTGCCAGCTCACCGGGACAGAGCAGCTCCTACGAGCAGTACTTC.

The rearrangement uses TRBV4-3 and TRBJ2-2; TRBD2 matches 7 bases. CDR1 is LGHNA and CDR2 is YSLEER in the germline V gene. The CDR3 extends over 16 amino acids. V dropped 0 bases and J dropped 1; count of bases not matched to a gene: 2. CDR3 DNA sequence: TGCGCCAGCAGCCAAGACTCGGGAGGGAACACCGGGGAGCTGTTTTTT. As protein: CASSQDSGGNTGELFF.

The chain combines TRBV25-1 with TRBJ1-2, with unresolved D. CDR1 is MGHDK and CDR2 is SYGVNS in the germline V gene. V shed 6 bases and J shed 4 bases, with 12 bases lying between them. The CDR3 is made up of 13 amino acids. The CDR3 loop is CASSSPRGYGYTF. CDR3 sequence (DNA): TGTGCCAGCAGCTCCCCGCGGGGCTATGGCTACACCTTC.

The chain couples TRBV15 to TRBJ2-1; the D gene is possibly TRBD2 (5 bases). Germline V lookup: CDR1 LNHNV, CDR2 YYDKDF (reference sequence). The germline V and J ends were trimmed by 0 bases and 6 bases, with 6 bases remaining between them. The CDR3 is 13 amino acids. The CDR3 nucleotides read TGTGCCACCAGCAGAGAGGGGAGCAATGAGCAGTTCTTC. Protein sequence: CATSREGSNEQFF.

The chain couples TRBV30 to TRBJ2-7; 8 nucleotides line up with TRBD1. Germline V CDR1 and CDR2: GTSNPN, SVGIG (reference sequence). The CDR3 is 14 amino acids. V lost 4 bases and J lost 3; bases outside the gene matches: 8. The DNA for the CDR3 is TGTGCCTGGAATACCGCCGGGACAGGCTACGAGCAGTACTTC. Translating it yields CAWNTAGTGYEQYF.

This clone was counted once. The chain joins TRBV3-1 (or the pseudogene TRBV3-2) to TRBJ1-5; the D gene is possibly TRBD1 (5 bases). V dropped 4 bases and J dropped 4 bases, with 11 bases sitting between them. The CDR3 is 14 residues long. CDR1 and CDR2 (germline): LGHDT, YNNKEL (reference sequence). For the CDR3, the DNA is TGTGCCAGCAGCCGAAATTCAGGGAATCAGCCCCAGCATTTT. As protein: CASSRNSGNQPQHF.

Turning to this clone: At one end the junction does not follow the germline gene, possibly because of a read error. The chain carries TRBV9 and TRBJ2-7; weak D call: TRBD2 (6 bases). The CDR3 is 12 amino acids. Germline-derived CDR1 and CDR2 are SGDLS and YYNGEE. The CDR3 nucleotides are TGTGCCAGCAGAGTCCCTTGGGACTGGAACTTTTTC. Amino acids: CASRVPWDWNFF.

The chain combines TRBV2 with TRBJ1-2; D gene uncertain. Germline loops: CDR1 SNHLY, CDR2 FYNNEI. The CDR3 is made up of 14 amino acids. The ends were cut back, 6 bases at V and 1 base at J, with 12 bases in the middle. This CDR3 is CASSPFTVNYGYTF. CDR3 sequence (DNA): TGTGCCAGCAGCCCTTTCACGGTTAACTATGGCTACACCTTC.

This chain uses TRBV14 with TRBJ2-4; possible D gene TRBD2, 7 bases. Trimming cost V 5 bases and J 6 bases, with 23 bases left between them. The CDR3 has 17 amino acids. Germline loops: CDR1 SGHDN, CDR2 FVKESK. The CDR3 spells CASSFGPGGAGVNIQYF. The CDR3 bases are TGTGCCAGCAGCTTTGGCCCGGGGGGCGCCGGGGTAAACATTCAGTACTTC.

The CDR3 DNA is TGTGCCAGCAGCTGGCAGGGGACTAGCGTTACAGATACGCAGTATTTT. Protein sequence: CASSWQGTSVTDTQYF. This rearrangement joins TRBV5-4 to TRBJ2-3; 10 positions match TRBD2. The CDR3 spans 16 residues. Trimming took 3 bases from V and 3 from J; bases not matched to a gene: 7. Germline V gene sequence: CDR1 SGHNT, CDR2 YYREEE (reference sequence).

V usage is TRBV10-3 and J usage is TRBJ2-1; TRBD2 might be the D (5 bases). This CDR3 comprises 13 residues. V shed 6 bases and J shed 7 bases, with 13 bases lying between them. Germline V lookup: CDR1 ENHRY, CDR2 SYGVKD. The CDR3 nucleotides read TGTGCCATCAGGGACGGGATTAGGAATGAGCAGTTCTTC. Residues: CAIRDGIRNEQFF.

The chain combines TRBV7-3 with TRBJ2-7, with 9 bases that match TRBD2. J lost 0 bases, V lost 5 bases, and 5 bases had no gene match. The CDR3 extends over 15 amino acids. Germline V gives CDR1 SGHTA, CDR2 FQGTGA. The CDR3 DNA reads TGTGCCAGCAGCCCCAGCGGGGGGAGCTCCTACGAGCAGTACTTC. This codes for CASSPSGGSSYEQYF.

The chain employs TRBV4-1 and TRBJ2-1; D is unclear. The V gene lost 0 bases and the J gene lost 16 bases, with 16 bases spanning the gap. CDR1 is MGHRA, CDR2 YSYEKL, per germline. The CDR3 extends over 13 amino acids. The CDR3 DNA is TGCGCCAGCAGCCAAGATCTCTTGTTCGCAGGTTTCTTC. Its protein product is CASSQDLLFAGFF.

This chain joins TRBV5-1 and TRBJ2-1, with TRBD1 as a possible D gene (6 bases). Between the trimmed V and J ends, which lost 2 bases and 5 bases, there was a span of 8 bases. The CDR3 has 13 residues. Germline values: CDR1 SGHRS, CDR2 YFSETQ. The CDR3 loop is CASSFQGNNEQFF. CDR3 DNA sequence: TGCGCCAGCAGCTTCCAGGGGAACAATGAGCAGTTCTTC.

This clone was recorded once. The chain combines TRBV5-5 with TRBJ1-3; D gene uncertain. The ends were cut back, 1 base at V and 2 bases at J, with 7 bases in the middle. The CDR3 contains 14 residues. Germline V gene sequence: CDR1 SGHKS, CDR2 YYEKEE (reference sequence). This CDR3 reads CASSLRETGNTIYF. CDR3 nucleotides: TGTGCCAGCAGCTTGCGGGAGACTGGAAACACCATATATTTT.

The V call is TRBV5-4, the J call TRBJ2-7; 9 bases fit TRBD1. The V gene end was trimmed by 4 bases and the J gene end by 4 bases; junction bases not matched to a gene: 9. CDR3 length: 15 amino acids. Germline V lookup: CDR1 SGHNT, CDR2 YYREEE (reference sequence). The CDR3 region is CASSLRDRVFYEQYF. The CDR3 DNA reads as TGTGCCAGCAGCCTCCGGGACAGGGTTTTTTACGAGCAGTACTTC.

This clone was recorded a few times. The V and J genes are TRBV13 and TRBJ1-2, with TRBD1 matching 9 bases. J was trimmed by 6 bases and V by 5 bases; bases with no gene match: 16. Germline V gene sequence: CDR1 PRHDT, CDR2 FYEKMQ (reference sequence). The CDR3 is made up of 17 amino acids. The CDR3 DNA sequence: TGTGCCAGCAGCGTCTTACAGGGGGCGAAGGGGTCTCATGGCTACACCTTC. The encoded protein is CASSVLQGAKGSHGYTF.